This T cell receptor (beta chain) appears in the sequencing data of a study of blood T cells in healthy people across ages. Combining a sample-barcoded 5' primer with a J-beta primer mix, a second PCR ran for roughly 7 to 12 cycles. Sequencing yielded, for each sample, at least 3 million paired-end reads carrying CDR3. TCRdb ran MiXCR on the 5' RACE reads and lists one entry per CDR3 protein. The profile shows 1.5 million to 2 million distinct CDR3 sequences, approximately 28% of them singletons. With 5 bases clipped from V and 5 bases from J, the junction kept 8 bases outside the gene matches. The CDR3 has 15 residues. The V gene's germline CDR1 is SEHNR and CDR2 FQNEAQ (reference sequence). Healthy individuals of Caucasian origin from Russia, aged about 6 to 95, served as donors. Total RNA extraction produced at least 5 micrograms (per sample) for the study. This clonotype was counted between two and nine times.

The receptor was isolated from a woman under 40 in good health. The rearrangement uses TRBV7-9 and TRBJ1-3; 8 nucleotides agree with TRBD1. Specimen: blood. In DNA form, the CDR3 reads TGTGCCAGCAGCCCCCAAACAGGGGGGCGAAACACCATATATTTT. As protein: CASSPQTGGRNTIYF.